The present TCR beta chain was sequenced within a study of cytomegalovirus exposure and HLA in healthy donors (dated by TCRdb to between 2016 and 2019). At the level of the whole study: In an earlier analysis of some 550 of the donors, around 290 Gb of sequence data and 90 million to 120 million unique TCR beta sequences from about 179 million T cells were reported. The later analysis used no new phenotypic data to find candidate immune exposures, relying instead on TCR beta sequences and their occurrence across donors. Of the approximately 400 genotyped donors, roughly 80% were placed in the genetic ancestry cluster associated with self-reported Caucasian donors. To predict cytomegalovirus infection status, the study brought together high-throughput TCR immunosequencing, statistical association of individual TCRs with disease status, and machine learning. The study used immunosequencing to profile the T cell repertoires of about 670 subjects and linked those repertoires to cytomegalovirus serostatus. To decide whether each TCR beta V gene segment behaved as functional or pseudogenic, an earlier analysis of some 570 of the donors relied on high-throughput TCR beta sequencing. HLA typing covered class I and class II loci at four-digit resolution. The study aimed to test whether cataloging public T cell receptors could reveal signatures of past pathogen exposure. A later genetic analysis took genome-wide SNP genotypes for about 55% of the 666 donors and used that subset as a discovery cohort. Every repertoire in the discovery cohort had been generated on one and the same sequencing platform. Along with the roughly 670-subject first cohort, a separate validation cohort of around 120 different subjects was used. An early release that covered about 600 HLA-typed donors contained approximately 300 gigabases of sequencing data and approximately 85 million unique TCR sequences. Because of strong linkage in the cohort, roughly five DR-DQ haplotypes were treated as single units for association and clustering. Alongside the repertoire data, information on donor age, sex, ethnicity and CMV serostatus was compiled. Among roughly 400 genotyped donors of the cohort, an average of roughly 230,000 unique TCR beta nucleotide sequences was sequenced per donor, of which about 18% were non-productive. The number of typed donors differed by locus: roughly 629-630 for A, B, C, DRB1 and DQB1; about 520 for DQA1; approximately 600 for DPA1; and roughly 470 for DPB1. To study patterns of TCR occurrence, a later analysis re-analyzed previously published TCR beta repertoires from 650 to 750 donors and added high-resolution HLA genotyping. Points the paper makes about the study in general: In a later analysis, the rate of TCR association differed among HLA loci, with DRB1 alleles having the most associated TCRs and HLA-C alleles having the fewest. A few of the identified cytomegalovirus-associated TCR beta chains were confirmed in vitro to be specific for cytomegalovirus antigens. Correlated functional status among segregating V segments might reflect linkage disequilibrium, but an unknown experimental factor could not be ruled out. Broadly in line with IMGT annotations, most TCR beta V segments showed up in productive rearrangements about 87% or about 30% of the time in an earlier analysis of 587 of the donors. CMV serostatus was the only immune exposure information available for the cohort. Only TCR beta chains were sequenced in this cohort, and the absence of alpha or paired-chain data limited detectable features. The classifier was reported to diagnose cytomegalovirus status with high specificity and sensitivity in both the original cohort and the validation cohort. About 17 rarely observed V segments, including chromosome 9 orphons, were excluded from the earlier analysis of almost 600 of the donors because counts were too low. A further reported finding was that TCR beta sequences accurately predicted the HLA-A and HLA-B alleles for most subjects in the first cohort. In a later genetic analysis, a missense DCLRE1C variant was associated with V-gene and J-gene trimming of TCR beta chains, and the association was replicated in an independent cohort. When HLA alleles, especially DR and DQ, strongly co-occurred, TCR associations were difficult to assign to individual alleles. The study listed 150 to 200 TCR beta chains as associated with cytomegalovirus. The sequencing pipeline was judged likely to have produced a cluster of highly shared sequence variants as a technical artifact. At a false discovery rate of 0.05, a later analysis linked 16,951 TCR beta sequences to specific HLA alleles. Compared with the roughly 670-donor mean, donors in an Asian-associated ancestry cluster had fewer N-insertions in productive TCRs, according to a later genetic analysis. In a later analysis, several top co-occurrence clusters were reported to appear linked to parvovirus B19, influenza, CMV and Epstein-Barr virus. Some IMGT-functional V segments, including TRBV6-2 and TRBV6-3, could not be told apart with the 87-base-pair reads, so those segments were excluded. Sequencing depth was assumed to be roughly uniform across donors in the presence/absence analyses, though that assumption may not hold. In a later analysis, HLA-associated TCR beta chains were found to be more clonally expanded and to have lower generation probabilities than equally common non-associated chains. A later analysis found that most CMV-associated TCR beta chains appeared HLA-restricted, with HLA associations seemingly driven largely by CMV exposure. Because HLA typing was unavailable for some donors at each locus, only the typed subset was used in association tests. While some public TCRs were present in many individuals, most TCR sequences turned up only very rarely across donors. According to the authors, the approach could potentially be generalized to other disease states and immunological phenotypes.

In total, 500 to 700 healthy bone marrow donors made up the cohort. Cohort members were all nominally healthy when sampled, although unrecorded immune exposures were likely present. The donor tested CMV seropositive and was one of the 289 seropositive cohort members. Every donor gave a peripheral blood sample, and the peripheral blood mononuclear cells from that sample were used for TCR beta sequencing. The Qiagen DNeasy Blood Extraction Kit was used to extract genomic DNA from the blood cell samples. Concerning this clone: Its antigen is currently not known. No quality values exist for individual bases; no much larger clone is one base distant.

The library was made by the immunoSEQ multiplex PCR assay. The multiplex PCR relied on a mix of 60 forward primers for TCR Vbeta segments and 13 reverse primers for TCR Jbeta segments. A multiplex PCR assay on genomic DNA amplified the CDR3 region of rearranged TCR beta genes. The Illumina HiSeq System was used to sequence the amplified TCR beta libraries as 87-base-pair reads. Turning to the authors' computational methods: Across the 640 or so repertoires, a later analysis counted approximately 75 million unique TCR beta chains, 9.5 million to 13 million of which were shared by at least two donors. Raw reads were error-corrected and collapsed into unique sequences by a nearest-neighbor algorithm in which closely related sequences were merged to remove PCR and sequencing errors. Alignment of CDR3 sequences to IMGT reference sequences was used to assign V, D and J gene segments. For a sequence to be retained, a match of at least six nucleotides to both a V gene segment and a J gene segment was required. A rearrangement was called productive if the CDR3 had no stop codons and remained in frame with V and J, and every other rearrangement was called non-productive. Following IMGT convention, CDR3 was defined as the stretch from the second conserved V-encoded cysteine up to the conserved J-encoded phenylalanine. The earlier analysis of about 530 of the donors excluded any sequence lacking an unambiguous match to a single V gene segment. In an earlier analysis of 587 of the donors, a V segment was called functional when productive rearrangements were above 56.7%, and segregating when the standard deviation between donors exceeded 5%. To diagnose cytomegalovirus status from the catalog of TCR beta chain sequences, a statistical classification framework was built. V and J gene assignment, in a later analysis, came from comparing TCR nucleotide sequences with IMGT/GENE-DB human TR gene sequences. Using the TCRdist pipeline, a later analysis assigned CDR3 sequences along with most-parsimonious VDJ recombination scenarios. In a later analysis, every TCR beta chain was defined by the combination of its CDR3 amino acid sequence and its V-gene family, and reads without a unique V-gene family were dropped. A later analysis removed 592 highly shared, low-generation-probability nucleotide sequences to deal with suspected cross-contamination and a sequencing artifact. A later analysis calculated a clonal expansion index for each public chain from normalized within-repertoire ranks of inferred template counts. Generation probabilities in a later analysis came from a VDJ recombination model fitted to out-of-frame rearrangements, and those results were checked against IGoR. In a later analysis, TCR-TCR, TCR-HLA and TCR-CMV co-occurrence was scored with hypergeometric tests, and a repertoire-size bias correction was applied to TCR pairs. False discovery rates were estimated in a later analysis by permuting HLA or CMV assignments 20 times. In a later analysis, co-occurring TCRs were grouped using DBSCAN, and TCRdist sequence similarity was added for clustering within HLA-allele-positive subsets. Repertoires with fewer than 30,000 or more than 120,000 public chains were left out of co-occurrence clustering, as were several repertoires with anomalous nucleotide sharing. TCRdb limited this immuneACCESS table to in-frame rearrangements with V and J called. A share of clones is missing; checked studies link under half to unresolved V genes, and the rest is unexplained. From that table come the V and J calls and clone size; the DNA was used to work out D and trimming. This sample holds some 140,000 clones; around 80% were observed only once. The ten largest clones represent 8.8% of the sample.

The germline V gene (reference sequence) sets CDR1 to LNHDA and CDR2 to SQIVND. The CDR3 measures 14 amino acids from cysteine to phenylalanine. This entry keeps only the CDR3 DNA: 42 bases, framed from base 1. V loses 5 bases at its end and J loses 5 bases; junction bases beyond the gene matches: 7. The clonotype originates from a woman aged 45-65 years in good health and CMV-seropositive. Recombination connected TRBV19 to TRBJ2-5; the central 8 bases match TRBD1. Sequencing input: PBMCs. In nucleotide form, the sequence is TGTGCCAGTAGTTCGAGGACAGGGCGGGAGACCCAGTACTTC. Its protein reads: CASSSRTGRETQYF.